This T cell receptor (beta chain) was captured in a study of T cells in Graves' hyperthyroidism and ophthalmopathy. This CDR3 contains 14 residues. V trimming: 0 bases; J trimming: 7 bases; junction bases outside the gene matches: 5. CDR1 is MNHEY, CDR2 SMNVEV, per germline (reference sequence). TCR beta CDR3 region amplification was performed from RNA transcripts. HTBI primers were used for first-round RT-PCR of the TCR CDR3. Using its own MiXCR run on the multiplex PCR reads, TCRdb lists one record per CDR3 protein. The sample has about 640,000 distinct CDR3 sequences; about a fifth are singletons. General study findings and limits: The model's output predicted ophthalmopathy at a median of roughly seven months prior to onset. Most expanded thyroid clonotypes above 0.001 also appeared in blood.

Duration under 3 months, a NOSPECS grade of at least 4, and a Clinical Activity Score of at least 3 characterized the ophthalmopathy patients. Used for diagnoses were clinical symptoms, serum thyroxine and TRAb, thyroid ultrasound and orbital computed tomography. This clonotype showed up many times. Antigen: not known. Sequencing was performed on blood. This TCR was sampled from a man aged 30 to 45 with Graves' ophthalmopathy. The chain employs TRBV27 and TRBJ1-2, with TRBD1 matching over 7 bases. Here the CDR3 DNA reads TGTGCCAGCAGTTTATCCAAGGGGGCAGGTGGCTACACCTTC. Residues: CASSLSKGAGGYTF.